The source of this T cell receptor beta chain is a study of T cell responses to AZD1222 COVID-19 vaccine. Findings of the study overall: Females made up more of the donors, who were largely white British, and clonal diversity may have come out too low. Baseline antibody screening turned up just a handful of seropositive AZD1222 recipients. As reported, nearly half of all spike-specific TCRs target variant regions that are unmutated.

A word on this clone: Antigen: not known.

TCRdb keeps only in-frame clones here, not all; method: immunoSEQ multiplex PCR. The sample yields some 140,000 clones, 80% to 90% seen once. CDR3 length: 13 residues. From germline, CDR1 is SGHVS and CDR2 FQNEAQ. V was trimmed by 5 bases and J by 5 bases, leaving 11 bases between them. Sequences were derived from peripheral blood, sampled on day 0 of AZD1222 vaccination. This receptor was identified in an adult in good health. The chain has TRBV7-8 and TRBJ2-3; D call uncertain. Here the CDR3 reads CASSLPLIDTQYF. The CDR3 DNA reads as TGTGCCAGCAGCCTACCTTTAATAGATACGCAGTATTTT.